This T cell receptor (beta chain) was observed in a study of cytomegalovirus exposure and HLA in healthy donors. Whole-study findings and limits: Previous analysis showed most TCR beta V segments were productive about 87% or about 30% of the time. Near-uniform donor sequencing depth was presumed by presence/absence analyses.

A multiplex PCR was run with 60 Vbeta primers and 13 Jbeta primers. TCRdb keeps only in-frame clones here, not all; method: immunoSEQ multiplex PCR. Here the sample spans about 180,000 clones, roughly 77% being singletons. The CDR3 spans 14 residues. Trimming removed 0 bases from V and 5 bases from J; junction bases left unmatched: 2. The germline V gene has CDR1 SGDLS and CDR2 YYNGEE. As concerns this clone: The antigen remains undetermined.

The clonotype was recovered from a woman aged 50 to 60 in good health and CMV-seropositive. The V call is TRBV9, the J call TRBJ2-3, with TRBD1 identical over 8 bases. Sequencing input: PBMCs. The chain's CDR3 is CASSVGTGLDTQYF. CDR3 nucleotides: TGTGCCAGCAGCGTAGGGACAGGGTTAGATACGCAGTATTTT.